Reported below is one T cell receptor beta chain. Its antigen is as yet unknown. The assay was immunoSEQ multiplex PCR, and TCRdb's table has in-frame clones only and misses some. Here the sample spans about 72,000 clones, roughly nine tenths being singletons. The data are from a study of T cell responses to AZD1222 COVID-19 vaccine. Germline CDR1 SGDLS, CDR2 YYNGEE. The V and J ends lost 3 bases and 4 bases respectively, with 13 bases between them. This CDR3 is built from 14 residues. Study observations and caveats: Baseline serostatus was positive in only a handful of AZD1222 recipients. Spike-specific TCR repertoires showed rising breadth and depth after two AZD1222 doses.

The J gene is TRBJ1-1, the V gene TRBV9; D perhaps matches TRBD1 (5 bases). This sequence was found in an adult who received the AZD1222 COVID-19 vaccine. The source was peripheral blood, collected 28 days after the second AZD1222 dose. The CDR3 bases are TGTGCCAGCAGCGGCACGACAGCCGCCACTGAAGCTTTCTTT. This translates into CASSGTTAATEAFF.